A single sample is the source of the 22 T cell receptor beta chains below, sequenced in a study of spatial heterogeneity in lung cancer. The time point: sample taken at primary tumor resection. No cell sorting; template was whole RNA from tumor, lung tissue or PBMC. One entry per CDR3 protein results from TCRdb running MiXCR on the 5' RACE reads. The sample carries about 48,000 distinct CDR3 sequences, about 5.8% recorded once. The material was PBMCs, obtained at surgery. These receptors all stem from a male donor with early-stage non-small cell lung cancer.

This clonotype was observed at least ten times. The chain joins TRBV7-2 to TRBJ1-5, with D hard to call. Germline V gene lookup returns CDR1 SGHTA and CDR2 FQGNSA. The CDR3 is made up of 15 amino acids. V was trimmed by 5 bases and J by 0 bases, leaving 11 bases between them. CDR3 protein: CASSPRAGSNQPQHF. The CDR3 bases are TGTGCCAGCAGCCCTCGGGCCGGTAGCAATCAGCCCCAGCATTTT.

This clonotype appeared many times. The rearrangement uses TRBV20-1 and TRBJ2-3; 7 nucleotides agree with TRBD2. The germline V gene encodes CDR1 DFQATT and CDR2 SNEGSKA (reference sequence). CDR3 size: 11 residues. With 6 bases clipped from V and 15 bases from J, the junction kept 12 bases outside the gene matches. CDR3 nucleotide sequence: TGCAGTGCCCGAAGCCCGACTAGCAGCTATTTT. This gives the protein CSARSPTSSYF.

This clonotype showed up many times. The gene calls are TRBV6-2 or TRBV6-3 and TRBJ2-3; 7 bases are a match to TRBD1. The germline V gene encodes CDR1 MNHEY and CDR2 SVGEGT. V shed 2 bases, J shed 1 base, and the junction held 3 bases outside the gene matches. The CDR3 length is 15 residues. CDR3: CASSYRGGGTDTQYF. For the CDR3, the DNA is TGTGCCAGCAGTTACAGAGGGGGCGGCACAGATACGCAGTATTTT.

This clonotype was picked up many times. The rearrangement uses TRBV11-3 and TRBJ2-3; 10 nucleotides agree with TRBD2. The CDR3 sequence is 16 residues long. Germline V gene lookup returns CDR1 SGHNT and CDR2 YENEEA. The J segment lost 4 bases and the V segment lost 3 bases, leaving 7 bases of the junction unmatched. CDR3: CASSLSAGGRADTQYF. In DNA, the CDR3 is TGTGCCAGCAGCTTGTCAGCGGGAGGGAGGGCAGATACGCAGTATTTT.

This clonotype showed up many times. The chain links TRBV4-3 to TRBJ2-7; TRBD2 agrees at 7 bases. The CDR3 is made up of 16 amino acids. Losses at the gene ends were 1 base for V and 3 bases for J; bases not matched to a gene: 9. In germline, CDR1 is LGHNA, CDR2 YSLEER. CDR3 protein: CASSQGTRLDLYEQYF. CDR3 coding DNA: TGCGCCAGCAGCCAAGGGACTAGGCTAGACCTCTACGAGCAGTACTTC.

In its sample, this clonotype was seen many times. The chain combines TRBV20-1 with TRBJ2-7; 9 bases are shared with TRBD1. This CDR3 region has 13 residues. V lost 5 bases and J lost 0; bases outside the gene matches: 2. Germline CDR1 DFQATT, CDR2 SNEGSKA (reference sequence). The chain's CDR3 is CSAWDRASYEQYF. The CDR3 region has the DNA TGCAGTGCTTGGGACAGGGCCTCCTACGAGCAGTACTTC.

This clonotype was observed a handful of times. V and J are TRBV5-1 and TRBJ2-3; TRBD2 matches 14 bases. The ends lost 4 bases at V and 5 bases at J; junction bases unmatched: 3. CDR3 length: 15 amino acids. Per the germline V gene, CDR1 is SGHRS and CDR2 is YFSETQ. In DNA form, the CDR3 reads TGCGCCAGCAGCGCGACTAGCGGGAGGGTAGATACGCAGTATTTT. The encoded protein is CASSATSGRVDTQYF.

This clonotype has at least ten counts. V is TRBV4-1 and J is TRBJ2-7; possible D gene TRBD2, 7 bases. This CDR3 contains 14 residues. The germline V and J ends were trimmed by 1 base and 3 bases, with 10 bases remaining between them. The V gene's germline CDR1 is MGHRA and CDR2 YSYEKL. The CDR3 bases are TGCGCCAGCAGCCAAGCGGGGGGCCTCTACGAGCAGTACTTC. Protein: CASSQAGGLYEQYF.

This clonotype was counted at least ten times. The rearrangement uses TRBV21-1 and TRBJ1-5. TRBV21-1 is noted as a pseudogene. The CDR3 is 16 amino acids. CDR3 amino acids: CASSPNPLYSNQPQHF. The CDR3 DNA sequence: TGTGCCAGCAGCCCCAACCCGTTGTATAGCAATCAGCCCCAGCATTTT.

This clonotype was seen ten or more times. This chain links TRBV5-4 with TRBJ2-5; 7 nucleotides match TRBD2. The length of the CDR3 is 13 residues. The germline V gene has CDR1 SGHNT and CDR2 YYREEE (reference sequence). With 4 bases clipped from V and 0 bases from J, the junction kept 0 bases outside the gene matches. The CDR3 sequence: CASSLADQETQYF. CDR3 in DNA: TGTGCCAGCAGCCTAGCGGACCAAGAGACCCAGTACTTC.

In its sample, this clonotype was seen many times. The chain is built from TRBV7-9 and TRBJ2-7; the match to TRBD1 covers 8 bases. V gave up 4 bases and J gave up 4 bases; unmatched junction bases: 6. CDR3 length equals 14 residues. Per the germline V gene, CDR1 is SEHNR and CDR2 is FQNEAQ (reference sequence). The CDR3 DNA follows: TGTGCCAGCAGCTCCGACAGGGGCTCTTACGAGCAGTACTTC. Its translation is CASSSDRGSYEQYF.

At least ten counts were recorded for this clonotype. This chain joins TRBV24-1 and TRBJ2-3; 8 nucleotides align to TRBD2. This CDR3 is built from 16 residues. Germline trimming cut 5 bases from V and 5 bases from J; bases unmatched to any gene: 11. CDR1 is KGHDR and CDR2 is SFDVKD in the germline V gene. CDR3 residues: CATSGRAAGGEDTQYF. Here the CDR3 DNA reads TGTGCCACCAGTGGTCGCGCCGCGGGAGGAGAAGATACGCAGTATTTT.

This clonotype has at least ten counts. The V and J genes are TRBV7-9 and TRBJ2-7; the D call may be TRBD1 or TRBD2 (5 bases each). The CDR3 sequence is 15 residues long. Deletions cut 4 bases from V and 0 bases from J, with 13 bases between. CDR1 and CDR2 (germline): SEHNR, FQNEAQ (reference sequence). CDR3 nucleotide sequence: TGTGCCAGCAGCTATGGGGGTAGCGACTCCTACGAGCAGTACTTC. Translated, it gives CASSYGGSDSYEQYF.

This clonotype was found a few times. J is TRBJ2-7 and V is TRBV29-1; the D gene is possibly TRBD2 (5 bases). Trimming took 6 bases from V and 2 from J, leaving 14 bases between them. CDR1 and CDR2 (germline): SQVTM, ANQGSEA. The CDR3 loop spans 13 amino acids. The CDR3 coding sequence is TGCAGCGTCCCCGGGGTAAGGGCCTACGAGCAGTACTTC. Translation gives CSVPGVRAYEQYF.

The sample holds many counts of this clonotype. The chain recombines TRBV18 with TRBJ2-7; D might be TRBD1 or TRBD2, each matching 5 bases. V shed 3 bases and J shed 2 bases, with 17 bases lying between them. The CDR3 spans 16 residues. Looked up from germline, CDR1 is KGHSH and CDR2 is LQKENI. This CDR3 reads CASSPRLGAAAYEQYF. Written as DNA, the CDR3 is TGTGCCAGCTCACCGCGATTAGGGGCAGCGGCCTACGAGCAGTACTTC.

CDR3 in DNA: TGCAGCGTCGGTCTAGCGGAAGAGACCCAGTACTTC. Protein product: CSVGLAEETQYF. J is TRBJ2-5 and V is TRBV29-1, with TRBD2 matching over 7 bases. The CDR3 extends over 12 amino acids. Germline V lookup: CDR1 SQVTM, CDR2 ANQGSEA. V lost 6 bases to trimming and J lost 3 bases; unmatched junction nucleotides: 4.

This clonotype was seen at least ten times. The rearrangement links TRBV3-1 to TRBJ1-1; D remains unclear. Per the germline V gene, CDR1 is LGHDT and CDR2 is YNNKEL (reference sequence). Deletions cut 1 base from V and 0 bases from J, with 9 bases between. The CDR3 has 15 amino acids. The CDR3 DNA sequence: TGTGCCAGCAGCCAAGGGTTTGGGATGAACACTGAAGCTTTCTTT. The encoded protein is CASSQGFGMNTEAFF.

This clonotype was observed at least ten times. The genes are TRBV7-4 and TRBJ2-5; 10 bases map to TRBD2. This CDR3 has 16 amino acids. Germline-derived CDR1 and CDR2 are SGHVT and SQSDAQ. The ends lost 6 bases at V and 0 bases at J; junction bases unmatched: 7. The CDR3 DNA reads TGTGCCAGCAGACCAGGGACTAGCGCATACCAAGAGACCCAGTACTTC. Its protein is CASRPGTSAYQETQYF.

This clonotype has a count of ten or more. V and J are TRBV2 and TRBJ1-2, with D tentatively TRBD1 (5 bases). The CDR3 extends over 12 amino acids. From germline, CDR1 is SNHLY and CDR2 FYNNEI. Trimming cost V 11 bases and J 3 bases, with 13 bases left between them. The CDR3 DNA is TGTGCCTCCGAGCCGGGGGACTATGGCTACACCTTC. As protein: CASEPGDYGYTF.

This clonotype was seen many times. The rearrangement links TRBV12-3 or TRBV12-4 to TRBJ2-1; TRBD2 matches at 11 bases. Unmatched junction bases numbered 12, after V lost 0 bases and J lost 8 bases. This CDR3 contains 18 residues. CDR3 coding DNA: TGTGCCAGCAGTTTAGCGTTCGTACTAGCGGGAGAGTACGATGAGCAGTTCTTC. It translates to CASSLAFVLAGEYDEQFF.

J is TRBJ2-1 and V is TRBV12-3 or TRBV12-4; the D gene is possibly TRBD1 (6 bases). Deletions cut 7 bases from V and 8 bases from J, with 18 bases between. The CDR3 runs 14 residues. This CDR3 reads CASKAAGAWHEQFF. The CDR3 DNA is TGTGCCAGCAAGGCGGCAGGGGCATGGCATGAGCAGTTCTTC.

The table lists this clonotype with many counts. The chain carries TRBV19 and TRBJ2-2, with a possible D match to TRBD1 (5 bases). This CDR3 is built from 16 residues. Trimming took 3 bases from V and 7 from J, leaving 18 bases between them. CDR1 LNHDA and CDR2 SQIVND come from the germline V gene (reference sequence). The CDR3 is CASSIRLDMYGGELFF. CDR3 nucleotides: TGTGCCAGTAGTATCCGACTGGACATGTATGGCGGGGAGCTGTTTTTT.